The T cell receptor (beta chain) described here comes from a study of cytomegalovirus exposure and HLA in healthy donors. The study's findings and limits: Cytomegalovirus association was listed for 164 TCR beta chains. CMV antigen specificity was confirmed in vitro for a few CMV-associated chains.

The donors belonged to the approximately 120-subject validation cohort, separate from the roughly 650-subject first cohort. The assay was immunoSEQ multiplex PCR, and TCRdb's table has in-frame clones only and misses some. The sample consists of around 180,000 clones, roughly 82% of them appearing once. As concerns this clone: Its antigen is not identified.

The specimen was PBMCs. This sequence was found in a woman between 18 and 29 years old in good health and CMV-seronegative.

The DNA of the CDR3 is TGTGCCAGCAGCTTAGGACAGGTCAACACTGAAGCTTTCTTT. This codes for CASSLGQVNTEAFF. J is TRBJ1-1 and V is TRBV7-9, with D possibly matching TRBD1 (6 bases). This CDR3 is built from 14 residues. V was pared by 1 base and J by 2 bases, with 8 bases between. From germline, CDR1 is SEHNR and CDR2 FQNEAQ (reference sequence).